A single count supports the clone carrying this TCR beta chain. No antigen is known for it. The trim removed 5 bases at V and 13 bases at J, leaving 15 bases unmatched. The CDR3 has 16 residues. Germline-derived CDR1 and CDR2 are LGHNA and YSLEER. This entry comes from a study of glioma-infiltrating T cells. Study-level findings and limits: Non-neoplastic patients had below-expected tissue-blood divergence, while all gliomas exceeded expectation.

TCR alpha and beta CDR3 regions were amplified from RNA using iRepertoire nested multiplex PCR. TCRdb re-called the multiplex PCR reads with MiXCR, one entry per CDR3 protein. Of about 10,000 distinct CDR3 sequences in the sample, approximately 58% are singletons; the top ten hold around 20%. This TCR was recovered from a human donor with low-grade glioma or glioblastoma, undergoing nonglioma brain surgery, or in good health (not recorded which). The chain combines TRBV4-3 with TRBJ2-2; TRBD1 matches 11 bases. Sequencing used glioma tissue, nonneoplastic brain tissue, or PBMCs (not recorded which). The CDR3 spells CASSLAAGQGVGWLFF. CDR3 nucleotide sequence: TGCGCCAGCAGCTTAGCCGCGGGACAGGGGGTCGGATGGCTGTTTTTT.